These 15 T cell receptor beta chains were all obtained from the same sample, sequenced in a study of blood T cells in healthy people across ages. With a J-beta primer mix and a sample-barcoded 5' primer, a second PCR ran about 7 to 11 cycles. TCRdb redid the calling of the 5' RACE reads with MiXCR, one entry per CDR3 protein. The repertoire has over 600,000 distinct CDR3 sequences, about 61% of them found once; the top ten carry about 26%. The specimen sequenced was blood. The receptor set was obtained from a man in his forties in good health.

The V gene is TRBV11-3, the J gene TRBJ2-5, with 10 bases aligning to TRBD1. There are 14 residues in the CDR3. Germline values: CDR1 SGHNT, CDR2 YENEEA. Trimming cost V 5 bases and J 5 bases; bases outside gene matches: 5. This chain's CDR3 is CASSAGTGAETQYF. CDR3 in DNA: TGTGCCAGCAGCGCCGGGACAGGGGCCGAGACCCAGTACTTC.

The chain carries TRBV11-3 and TRBJ2-4; tentative D call: TRBD2 (6 bases). CDR3 length equals 14 residues. Germline V gene sequence: CDR1 SGHNT, CDR2 YENEEA. Trimming removed 4 bases from V and 7 bases from J, with 14 bases in between. CDR3 sequence (DNA): TGTGCCAGCAGCTCGGGGACTCTAGACAACATTCAGTACTTC. Protein sequence: CASSSGTLDNIQYF.

This clonotype has only a few counts. The CDR3 loop is CASSPGRSASTDTQYF. The CDR3 DNA is TGTGCCAGCAGCCCAGGACGTAGCGCTAGCACAGATACGCAGTATTTT. The chain uses TRBV7-9 and TRBJ2-3; tentatively, D is TRBD2 (5 bases). V was trimmed by 5 bases and J by 0 bases, leaving 15 bases between them. The CDR3 contains 16 residues. Germline V lookup: CDR1 SEHNR, CDR2 FQNEAQ (reference sequence).

The table lists this clonotype with a few counts. DNA for the CDR3: TGCAGCGTTGATCCAGGTCGCGCAGAGACCCAGTACTTC. Encoded protein: CSVDPGRAETQYF. This sequence joins TRBV29-1 and TRBJ2-5, with unresolved D. Germline CDR1 reads SQVTM; CDR2 reads ANQGSEA. The V and J ends lost 3 bases and 4 bases respectively, with 12 bases between them. The CDR3 covers 13 residues.

This rearrangement joins TRBV3-1 to TRBJ2-1; 7 nucleotides match TRBD2. Unmatched junction bases numbered 12, after V lost 5 bases and J lost 8 bases. Germline loops: CDR1 LGHDT, CDR2 YNNKEL (reference sequence). CDR3 length: 15 amino acids. CDR3 DNA: TGTGCCAGCAGCGGGACTATCCGCCTCAAGGATGAGCAGTTCTTC. It is translated as CASSGTIRLKDEQFF.

Of note for this clonotype: At one end, the junction sequence differs from germline, possibly due to a read error. The V call is TRBV27, the J call TRBJ2-5; D is unresolved. CDR1 is MNHEY and CDR2 is SMNVEV in the germline V gene (reference sequence). This CDR3 contains 13 residues. CDR3 amino acids: CASSVSTEETQYF. The DNA of the CDR3 is TGTGCCAGCAGTGTATCCACGGAGGAGACCCAGTACTTC.

The V gene is TRBV6-1, the J gene TRBJ2-5; 8 positions match TRBD2. V was clipped by 4 bases and J by 2 bases; unmatched bases: 3. CDR1 is MNHNS, CDR2 SASEGT, per germline. The CDR3 sequence is 14 residues long. The CDR3 is CASSGGLVQETQYF. The CDR3 bases are TGTGCCAGCAGTGGGGGACTAGTTCAAGAGACCCAGTACTTC.

The chain links TRBV20-1 to TRBJ1-2; 9 positions match TRBD1. Germline-derived CDR1 and CDR2 are DFQATT and SNEGSKA (reference sequence). Trimming took 0 bases from V and 5 from J; bases not matched to a gene: 4. This CDR3 is 14 amino acids long. CDR3 in amino acids: CSAREEQGAYGYTF. In nucleotides, the CDR3 is TGCAGTGCTAGAGAGGAACAGGGGGCTTATGGCTACACCTTC.

This clonotype came up a few times. V is TRBV5-1 and J is TRBJ1-2; D may be TRBD1 (6 bases). V was clipped by 4 bases and J by 1 base, with 11 bases between them. The CDR3 is made up of 14 amino acids. CDR1 and CDR2 from the germline V gene are SGHRS and YFSETQ. In DNA form, the CDR3 reads TGCGCCAGCAGCGACCGGACAGATAACTATGGCTACACCTTC. This gives the protein CASSDRTDNYGYTF.

This sequence joins TRBV20-1 and TRBJ1-1, with no clear D. The ends were cut back, 6 bases at V and 6 bases at J, with 23 bases in the middle. Germline V gene data show CDR1 as DFQATT and CDR2 as SNEGSKA (reference sequence). The CDR3 covers 15 residues. The CDR3 coding sequence is TGCAGTGCCCGTAGCCTCGGGATAGGAGAGGCTGAAGCTTTCTTT. This sequence encodes CSARSLGIGEAEAFF.

DNA of the CDR3: TGCAGTGCTAGAGCTCCCAACTTTTACAATGAGCAGTACTTC. Translation: CSARAPNFYNEQYF. The J gene is TRBJ2-1, the V gene TRBV20-1; D remains ambiguous. The J call is in doubt because the DNA end fits TRBJ2-7 better. The germline CDR1 and CDR2 sequences are DFQATT and SNEGSKA (reference sequence). The CDR3 loop spans 14 amino acids.

Only a few counts were recorded for this clonotype. The V and J genes are TRBV20-1 and TRBJ2-5; D might be TRBD2 (6 bases). CDR3 size: 13 residues. V lost 3 bases and J 3 bases, leaving 11 bases between the germline ends. CDR1 DFQATT and CDR2 SNEGSKA come from the germline V gene (reference sequence). The CDR3 spells CSARGTFEETQYF. CDR3 DNA sequence: TGCAGTGCTAGGGGGACTTTTGAAGAGACCCAGTACTTC.

This chain connects TRBV20-1 to TRBJ1-1; weak D call: TRBD1 (6 bases). CDR1 is DFQATT and CDR2 is SNEGSKA in the germline V gene (reference sequence). The CDR3 has 13 amino acids. V gave up 5 bases and J gave up 1 base, with 11 bases separating them. CDR3 loop: CSAHQGRNTEAFF. The DNA of the CDR3 is TGCAGTGCTCACCAGGGGAGGAACACTGAAGCTTTCTTT.

V gene TRBV7-9 combines with J gene TRBJ2-7; D unresolved. Germline CDR1 reads SEHNR; CDR2 reads FQNEAQ (reference sequence). The CDR3 spans 11 residues. Between the trimmed V and J ends, which lost 2 bases and 5 bases, there was a span of 4 bases. Written as DNA, the CDR3 is TGTGCCAGCAGCTTAAGTCACGAGCAGTACTTC. This translates into CASSLSHEQYF.

The rearrangement links TRBV4-1 to TRBJ2-3, with 9 bases fitting TRBD2. V lost 0 bases, J lost 5 bases, and 9 bases stayed unmatched. CDR1 and CDR2 (germline): MGHRA, YSYEKL. The CDR3 contains 17 residues. The CDR3 reads CASSQDLAGAARDTQYF. CDR3 sequence (DNA): TGCGCCAGCAGCCAAGATTTAGCGGGAGCCGCCCGAGATACGCAGTATTTT.